The clone carrying this T cell receptor beta chain was picked up one time. Its antigen is still unknown. Lactation, pregnancy, other autoimmune disease or uncontrolled infection led to exclusion of patients. The diagnostic basis comprised clinical symptoms, serum thyroxine and TRAb, thyroid ultrasound and orbital computed tomography. This CDR3 has 14 amino acids. J lost 5 bases, V lost 3 bases, and 9 bases had no gene match. CDR1 is DFQATT and CDR2 is SNEGSKA in the germline V gene (reference sequence). This entry is derived from a study of T cells in Graves' hyperthyroidism and ophthalmopathy. Study-wide results and caveats: Model predictions of ophthalmopathy came a median 6.5 months before onset. In the blood, most expanded thyroid clonotypes above 0.001 appeared as well.

TCR beta CDR3 regions were amplified from RNA. Carried out on the TCR CDR3, a first-round RT-PCR used the HTBI primer set. TCRdb analysed the multiplex PCR reads with MiXCR anew, one entry per CDR3 protein. The table has 500,000 to 650,000 distinct CDR3 sequences, over 35% seen once. The chain uses TRBV20-1 and TRBJ2-5, with 7 bases aligning to TRBD1. The receptor's source is an adult woman with Graves' disease, either hyperthyroidism or ophthalmopathy (not recorded which). The sequenced sample consisted of peripheral blood or thyroid tissue (not recorded which). The CDR3 bases are TGCAGTGCTAGGAGACAGGGAGATCGGGAGACCCAGTACTTC. Protein product: CSARRQGDRETQYF.